A selection of T cell receptor beta chains follows, all from one sample in a study of T-cell reconstitution after alpha-beta-depleted transplantation in children. TCRdb reanalysed the PCR reads using MiXCR and keeps one entry per CDR3 protein. The data contain 380,000 or so distinct CDR3 sequences, approximately 12% of them singletons. The input for sequencing was PBMCs, taken from the stem cell graft. These receptors originate from a human donor who donated a stem cell graft to a child with Fanconi anemia. Both conserved end residues are part of each CDR3.

cdr3_aa v_call cdr3_length
CATSLRTGTVDTQYF TRBV15 15
CASTRDGNQPQHF TRBV12-3/TRBV12-4 13
CASSQAGTSGAYNEQFF TRBV4-2 17
CATSRDNAVNSYGYTF TRBV15 16
CASSSGGGKVQFF TRBV5-6 13
CASSPHPQGDADTQYF TRBV4-3 16
CASSFGTGGTGELFF TRBV28 15
CASSSGTNYGYTF TRBV5-1 13
CASSSTDQETQYF TRBV12-3/TRBV12-4 13
CSARDVGPDTQYF TRBV20-1 13
CASKPRGPDTQYF TRBV6-1 13
CASSQGTDRAEQFF TRBV3-1 14
CSDYRGAGEQFF TRBV29-1 12
CATSDSPAQETQYF TRBV24-1 14
CASSSRDAGTPLHF TRBV6-5 14
CASSLPQDTEAFF TRBV5-1 13
CASGPGSTYEQYF TRBV6-1 13
CSASVLWNSEQFF TRBV20-1 13
CASSSLGGGYGYTF TRBV12-3/TRBV12-4 14
CSVDGGQGVNEQYF TRBV29-1 14
CASSVEGRREETQYF TRBV9 15
CASSDPGQGSPQHF TRBV25-1 14
CASSQVDSPSYNEQFF TRBV4-3 16
CASRAPRPGANVLTF TRBV12-3/TRBV12-4 15
CASSILSNTGELFF TRBV2 14